This T cell receptor (beta chain) was recovered during a study of cytomegalovirus exposure and HLA in healthy donors. The CDR3 runs 13 residues. Trimming took 6 bases from V and 7 from J, leaving 12 bases between them. Germline V CDR1 and CDR2: SNHLY, FYNNEI. PCR was performed using 60 Vbeta and 13 Jbeta primers. Here immunoSEQ multiplex PCR was the method, and the copy in TCRdb shows in-frame clones only, minus some. The table lists about 130,000 clones, approximately 80% of them singletons. The genes are TRBV2 and TRBJ2-2; D uncertain. Sequences were obtained from PBMCs. The sequence derives from a female donor in good health and CMV-seronegative. The CDR3 protein is CASSDGPGGELFF. Written as DNA, the CDR3 is TGTGCCAGCAGCGACGGCCCGGGCGGGGAGCTGTTTTTT.